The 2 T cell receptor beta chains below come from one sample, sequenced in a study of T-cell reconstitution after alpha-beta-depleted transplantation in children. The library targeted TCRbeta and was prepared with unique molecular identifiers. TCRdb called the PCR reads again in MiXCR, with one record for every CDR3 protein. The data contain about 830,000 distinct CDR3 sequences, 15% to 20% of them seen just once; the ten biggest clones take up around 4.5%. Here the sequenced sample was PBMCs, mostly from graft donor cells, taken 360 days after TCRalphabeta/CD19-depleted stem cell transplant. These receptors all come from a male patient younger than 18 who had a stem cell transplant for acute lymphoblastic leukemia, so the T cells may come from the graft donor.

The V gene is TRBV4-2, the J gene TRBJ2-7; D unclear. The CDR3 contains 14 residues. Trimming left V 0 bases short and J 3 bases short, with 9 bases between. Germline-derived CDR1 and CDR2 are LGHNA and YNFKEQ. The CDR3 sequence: CASSQEAWYYEQYF. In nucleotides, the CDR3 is TGTGCCAGCAGCCAAGAGGCCTGGTACTACGAGCAGTACTTC.

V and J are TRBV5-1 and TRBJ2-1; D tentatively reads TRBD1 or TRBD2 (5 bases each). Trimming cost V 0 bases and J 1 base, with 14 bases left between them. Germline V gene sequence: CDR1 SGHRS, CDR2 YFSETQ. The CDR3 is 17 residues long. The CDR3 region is CASSLVLGTRSYNEQFF. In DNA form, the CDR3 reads TGCGCCAGCAGCTTGGTACTGGGGACCAGATCCTACAATGAGCAGTTCTTC.